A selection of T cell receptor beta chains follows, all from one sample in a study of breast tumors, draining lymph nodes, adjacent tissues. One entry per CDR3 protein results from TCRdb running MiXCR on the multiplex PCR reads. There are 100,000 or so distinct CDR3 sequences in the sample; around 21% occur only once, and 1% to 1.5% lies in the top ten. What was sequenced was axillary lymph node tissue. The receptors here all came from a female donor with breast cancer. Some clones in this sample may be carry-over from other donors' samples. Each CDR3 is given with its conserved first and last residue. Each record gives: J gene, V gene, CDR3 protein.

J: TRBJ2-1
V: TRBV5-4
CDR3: CASSGGGLAGASSCNEQFF

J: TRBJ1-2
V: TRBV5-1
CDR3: CASSLASRTENYGYTF

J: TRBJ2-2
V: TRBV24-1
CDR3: CATKSGQYTGELFF

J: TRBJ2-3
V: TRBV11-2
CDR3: CASSRWTSTDTQYF

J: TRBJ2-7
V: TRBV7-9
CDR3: CASSRDTVSYEQYF

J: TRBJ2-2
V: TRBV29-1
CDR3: CSVEGGAGELFF

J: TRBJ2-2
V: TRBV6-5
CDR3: CASSGQGARGELFF

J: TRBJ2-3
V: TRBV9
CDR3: CASSEGVVADTQYF

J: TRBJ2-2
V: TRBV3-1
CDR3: CASSPSSGRLYTGELFF

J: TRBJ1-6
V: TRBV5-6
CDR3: CASSLIGSNSPLHF

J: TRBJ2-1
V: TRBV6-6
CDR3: CASSYGRDEQFF

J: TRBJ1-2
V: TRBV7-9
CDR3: CASSLEFRYGYTF

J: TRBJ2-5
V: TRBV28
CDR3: CASSLSGRVFKETQYF

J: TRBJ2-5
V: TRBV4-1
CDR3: CASSHLPDGLRTQYF

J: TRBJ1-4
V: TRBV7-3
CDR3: CASSFTGARNEKLFF